The next 4 T cell receptor beta chains were all read from a single sample in a study of T cells in Graves' hyperthyroidism and ophthalmopathy. TCR beta CDR3 regions were amplified from RNA transcripts. HTBI primers were the set used in a first-round RT-PCR of the TCR CDR3. In TCRdb, the multiplex PCR reads were re-called with MiXCR into one record per CDR3 protein. The table lists 700,000 or so distinct CDR3 sequences, about 16% of them singletons. The sequencing sample was made of blood. The source is a man aged 18 to 35 with Graves' hyperthyroidism.

This clonotype occurred many times. This sequence joins TRBV2 and TRBJ1-1; no definite D call. Trimming removed 3 bases from V and 1 base from J, with 6 bases in between. This CDR3 is built from 13 residues. CDR1 and CDR2 (germline): SNHLY, FYNNEI. Here the CDR3 reads CASSDLGNTEAFF. The CDR3 bases are TGTGCCAGCAGTGACTTAGGGAACACTGAAGCTTTCTTT. The full variable domain, in which reference TRBV2 and TRBJ1-1 provide the parts outside the CDR3, is EPEVTQTPSHQVTQMGQEVILRCVPISNHLYFYWYRQILGQKVEFLVSFYNNEISEKSEIFDDQFSVERPDGSNFTLKIRSTKLEDSAMYFCASSDLGNTEAFFGQGTRLTVV.

The chain employs TRBV10-3 and TRBJ2-3, with 12 positions matching TRBD2. V shed 3 bases and J 3 bases; nucleotides not matched to a gene: 4. The CDR3 covers 16 residues. CDR1 ENHRY and CDR2 SYGVKD come from the germline V gene. CDR3 sequence: CAISDRLAGVTDTQYF. CDR3 sequence (DNA): TGTGCCATCAGTGATAGACTAGCGGGAGTTACAGATACGCAGTATTTT.

This clonotype has a handful of counts. This chain connects TRBV7-9 to TRBJ2-2, with D maybe TRBD2 (5 bases). Between the trimmed V and J ends, which lost 3 bases and 0 bases, there was a span of 14 bases. The CDR3 has 17 residues. CDR1 and CDR2 from the germline V gene are SEHNR and FQNEAQ (reference sequence). DNA of the CDR3: TGTGCCAGCAGCTTTCTTCTTAGCGCGACGAACACCGGGGAGCTGTTTTTT. Encoded protein: CASSFLLSATNTGELFF.

The V gene is TRBV19, the J gene TRBJ2-4; the D is unclear. This CDR3 region has 15 residues. Germline V lookup: CDR1 LNHDA, CDR2 SQIVND (reference sequence). Trimming shortened V by 2 bases and J by 0 bases, and 8 bases separated the two germline ends. The chain's CDR3 is CASSITAVAKNIQYF. The CDR3 DNA reads TGTGCCAGTAGTATAACAGCCGTAGCCAAAAACATTCAGTACTTC.